Following are 11 T cell receptor beta chains from one sample sequenced in a study of patients and donors after allogeneic stem cell transplantation. MiXCR, applied by TCRdb to the RT-PCR reads, yields one record per CDR3 protein. This table holds around 23,000 distinct CDR3 sequences, approximately 43% found once. Sequencing was carried out using blood, either unsorted or a sorted T cell fraction (not recorded which). The receptor set was obtained from a human donor who was either an allogeneic HSCT recipient or a stem cell or donor lymphocyte infusion donor (not recorded which). It is not recorded whose cells these are; they may come from a transplant donor.

There are a few counts of this clonotype. This chain connects TRBV5-1 to TRBJ2-7; perhaps TRBD2 as D (6 bases). The germline CDR1 and CDR2 sequences are SGHRS and YFSETQ. V was shortened by 2 bases and J by 2 bases, with 11 bases between the two germline ends. This CDR3 is 14 amino acids long. CDR3 sequence reads: CASSFWLAPYEQYF. The CDR3 DNA follows: TGCGCCAGCAGCTTCTGGCTAGCGCCCTACGAGCAGTACTTC.

The chain's CDR3 is CASSHDSVQETQYF. For the CDR3, the DNA is TGCGCCAGCAGCCACGACAGCGTCCAAGAGACCCAGTACTTC. The V gene is TRBV5-1, the J gene TRBJ2-5; TRBD1 is a possible D gene (5 bases). The V end was cut by 4 bases, the J end by 1 base, with 11 bases between. CDR1 is SGHRS and CDR2 is YFSETQ in the germline V gene. There are 14 residues in the CDR3.

The rearrangement joins TRBV14 to TRBJ2-7, with D possibly TRBD2 on 6 matching bases. This CDR3 contains 14 residues. The V gene's germline CDR1 is SGHDN and CDR2 FVKESK. Trimming shortened V by 2 bases and J by 1 base, and 9 bases separated the two germline ends. The CDR3 is CASSQWRGSYEQYF. The CDR3 nucleotides are TGTGCCAGCAGCCAATGGAGGGGATCCTACGAGCAGTACTTC.

This clonotype showed up many times. The CDR3 spells CASSFPGQGGSNQPQHF. The CDR3, as DNA: TGTGCCAGCAGTTTCCCGGGACAGGGTGGAAGCAATCAGCCCCAGCATTTT. The chain is built from TRBV27 and TRBJ1-5; 9 bases agree with TRBD1. J was trimmed by 1 base and V by 3 bases; bases with no gene match: 7. The V gene's germline CDR1 is MNHEY and CDR2 SMNVEV (reference sequence). This CDR3 contains 17 residues.

In its sample, this clonotype was seen a few times. V gene TRBV5-1 combines with J gene TRBJ1-1, with TRBD1 identical over 8 bases. CDR1 SGHRS and CDR2 YFSETQ come from the germline V gene. The CDR3 spans 16 residues. Losses at the gene ends were 0 bases for V and 2 bases for J; bases not matched to a gene: 6. The CDR3 DNA sequence: TGCGCCAGCAGCTTGGCGGCAGGGGGCCTCAACACTGAAGCTTTCTTT. This sequence encodes CASSLAAGGLNTEAFF.

The V call is TRBV2, the J call TRBJ1-4, with D possibly being TRBD1 (6 bases). Trimming removed 6 bases from V and 8 bases from J, with 19 bases in between. Germline CDR1 and CDR2: SNHLY and FYNNEI. The CDR3 has 15 residues. The CDR3 bases are TGTGCCAGCAGCGTTCCAGGGGCCCCAGTCGAAAAACTGTTTTTT. Its protein product is CASSVPGAPVEKLFF.

V usage is TRBV10-1 and J usage is TRBJ1-5; no clear D. The V end lost 0 bases, the J end lost 0 bases, and 12 bases lay between the germline ends. The CDR3 is made up of 17 amino acids. Per the germline V gene, CDR1 is WNHNN and CDR2 is SYGVQD (reference sequence). CDR3 protein: CASSESTTPDSNQPQHF. In DNA form, the CDR3 reads TGCGCCAGCAGTGAGTCTACGACACCCGATAGCAATCAGCCCCAGCATTTT.

In its sample, this clonotype was seen a few times. This chain connects TRBV11-2 to TRBJ1-5; D uncertain. Germline CDR1 and CDR2: SGHAT and FQNNGV. The CDR3 is 14 residues long. V shed 1 base and J shed 6 bases, with 10 bases lying between them. CDR3 sequence reads: CASSLGPGGQPQHF. As DNA, the CDR3 is TGTGCCAGCAGCTTAGGACCGGGTGGTCAGCCCCAGCATTTT.

V gene TRBV10-3 combines with J gene TRBJ2-7; TRBD1 matches 7 bases. Trimming cost V 0 bases and J 4 bases; bases outside gene matches: 3. Germline CDR1 reads ENHRY; CDR2 reads SYGVKD. The CDR3 loop spans 14 amino acids. This chain's CDR3 is CAISESGTDYEQYF. The CDR3 nucleotides are TGTGCCATCAGTGAGTCTGGGACAGATTACGAGCAGTACTTC.

The CDR3 DNA reads as TGCAGTGCTAGAGGCCGGTCTGACACTGAAGCTTTCTTT. It encodes CSARGRSDTEAFF. The chain joins TRBV20-1 to TRBJ1-1; unclear D gene. Germline CDR1 DFQATT, CDR2 SNEGSKA (reference sequence). The CDR3 covers 13 residues. Trimming shortened V by 1 base and J by 3 bases, and 9 bases separated the two germline ends.

The chain joins TRBV20-1 to TRBJ2-7, with TRBD2 matching over 14 bases. The germline CDR1 and CDR2 sequences are DFQATT and SNEGSKA (reference sequence). After removal of 4 bases from V and 3 bases from J, the junction contained 5 bases not matched to a gene. There are 15 residues in the CDR3. The CDR3 region is CSAITGTSGSYEQYF. CDR3 DNA sequence: TGCAGTGCTATAACCGGGACTAGCGGGAGCTACGAGCAGTACTTC.